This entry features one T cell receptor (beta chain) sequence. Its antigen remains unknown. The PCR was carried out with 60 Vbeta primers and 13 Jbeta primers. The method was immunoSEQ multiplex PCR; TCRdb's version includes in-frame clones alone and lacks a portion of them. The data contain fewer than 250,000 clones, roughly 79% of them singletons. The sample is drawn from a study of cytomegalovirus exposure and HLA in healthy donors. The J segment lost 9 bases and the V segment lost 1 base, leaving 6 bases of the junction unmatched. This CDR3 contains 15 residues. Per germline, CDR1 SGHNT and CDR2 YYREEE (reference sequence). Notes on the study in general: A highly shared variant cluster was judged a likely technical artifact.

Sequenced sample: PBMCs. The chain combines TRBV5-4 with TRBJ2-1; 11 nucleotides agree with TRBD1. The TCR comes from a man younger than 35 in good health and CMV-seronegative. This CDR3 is CASSLFGTGGGEQFF. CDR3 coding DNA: TGTGCCAGCAGCTTGTTCGGGACAGGGGGAGGTGAGCAGTTCTTC.